Shown below are 8 T cell receptor beta chains from a single sample sequenced in a study of blood T cell repertoires in COVID-19. Assay used: immunoSEQ multiplex PCR; TCRdb lists only in-frame clones, some missing. This sample yields about 230,000 clones, of which about 85% are seen a single time; about a sixth belongs to the top ten. What was sequenced was peripheral blood. All receptors come from a woman of 80 years or more with active or convalescent COVID-19.

This clone was picked up one time. This chain's CDR3 is CAISGGTVQEQFF. The CDR3 DNA is TGTGCCATCAGTGGGGGGACAGTACAGGAGCAGTTCTTC. The chain carries TRBV10-3 and TRBJ2-1; 7 positions match TRBD1. J lost 10 bases, V lost 4 bases, and 7 bases had no gene match. Germline CDR1 is ENHRY and CDR2 is SYGVKD. The CDR3 is 13 amino acids.

V is TRBV24-1 and J is TRBJ1-1; D may be TRBD1 (6 bases). V lost 5 bases to trimming and J lost 1 base, with 10 bases between them. Germline CDR1 and CDR2: KGHDR and SFDVKD. There are 14 residues in the CDR3. The CDR3 DNA reads TGTGCCACCAGTGGTCAGGGGCAGAACACTGAAGCTTTCTTT. This encodes CATSGQGQNTEAFF.

The J gene is TRBJ2-5, the V gene TRBV3-1 (or the pseudogene TRBV3-2); D ambiguous. CDR1 is LGHDT, CDR2 YNNKEL, per germline (reference sequence). CDR3 length: 12 residues. V dropped 4 bases and J dropped 5 bases, with 8 bases sitting between them. This CDR3 is CASSPPLETQYF. CDR3 sequence (DNA): TGTGCCAGCAGCCCTCCCTTGGAGACCCAGTACTTC.

This chain connects TRBV18 to TRBJ1-2; D remains ambiguous. CDR1 and CDR2 (germline): KGHSH, LQKENI. The CDR3 runs 15 residues. Trimming removed 1 base from V and 6 bases from J, with 15 bases in between. The CDR3 protein is CASSPQSAVMDGYTF. CDR3 sequence (DNA): TGTGCCAGCTCACCACAGAGCGCCGTTATGGATGGCTACACCTTC.

The rearrangement links TRBV25-1 to TRBJ2-7; D remains ambiguous. Germline loops: CDR1 MGHDK, CDR2 SYGVNS. This CDR3 has 11 amino acids. The V end lost 10 bases, the J end lost 3 bases, and 10 bases lay between the germline ends. The DNA for the CDR3 is TGTGCCACCGTTAACGGCTACGAGCAGTACTTC. Encoded protein: CATVNGYEQYF.

The rearrangement uses TRBV7-9 and TRBJ2-1, with D possibly being TRBD1 (6 bases). Between the trimmed V and J ends, which lost 2 bases and 5 bases, there was a span of 13 bases. The CDR3 totals 15 residues. The germline CDR1 and CDR2 sequences are SEHNR and FQNEAQ (reference sequence). CDR3 sequence: CASSLRGQEDNEQFF. In nucleotides, the CDR3 is TGTGCCAGCAGCTTACGGGGACAAGAAGACAATGAGCAGTTCTTC.

This rearrangement joins TRBV28 to TRBJ1-5; possible D gene TRBD1, 6 bases. The CDR3 covers 15 residues. The germline V and J ends were trimmed by 5 bases and 7 bases, with 18 bases remaining between them. The germline V gene encodes CDR1 MDHEN and CDR2 SYDVKM. This CDR3 is CASSAGALSPQPQHF. In nucleotides, the CDR3 is TGTGCCAGCAGTGCAGGGGCCCTTTCTCCCCAGCCCCAGCATTTT.

CDR3 residues: CASGGSLRSGANVLTF. The CDR3, as DNA: TGTGCCAGCGGGGGGTCCCTACGCTCTGGGGCCAACGTCCTGACTTTC. The V and J genes are TRBV28 and TRBJ2-6; TRBD2 is a possible D gene (6 bases). Trimming removed 8 bases from V and 0 bases from J, with 14 bases in between. Per the germline V gene, CDR1 is MDHEN and CDR2 is SYDVKM. The CDR3 covers 16 residues.